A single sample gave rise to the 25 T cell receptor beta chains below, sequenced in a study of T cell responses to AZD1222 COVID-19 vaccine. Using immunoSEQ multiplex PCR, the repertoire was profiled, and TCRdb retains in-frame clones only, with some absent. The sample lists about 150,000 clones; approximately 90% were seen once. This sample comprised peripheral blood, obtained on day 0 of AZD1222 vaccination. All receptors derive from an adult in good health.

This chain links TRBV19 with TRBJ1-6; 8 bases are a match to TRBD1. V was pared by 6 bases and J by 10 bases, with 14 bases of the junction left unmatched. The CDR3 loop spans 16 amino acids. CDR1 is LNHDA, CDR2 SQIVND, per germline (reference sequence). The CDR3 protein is CASSLLAGTGGSPLHF. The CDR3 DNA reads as TGTGCCAGTAGCCTTCTCGCCGGGACAGGAGGATCACCCCTCCACTTT.

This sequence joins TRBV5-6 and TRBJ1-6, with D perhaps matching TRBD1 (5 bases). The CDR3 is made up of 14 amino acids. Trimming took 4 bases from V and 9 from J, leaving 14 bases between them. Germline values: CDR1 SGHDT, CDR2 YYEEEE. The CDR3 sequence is CASSPGTGGSPLHF. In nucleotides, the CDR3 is TGTGCCAGCAGCCCGGGGACCGGTGGTTCACCCCTCCACTTT.

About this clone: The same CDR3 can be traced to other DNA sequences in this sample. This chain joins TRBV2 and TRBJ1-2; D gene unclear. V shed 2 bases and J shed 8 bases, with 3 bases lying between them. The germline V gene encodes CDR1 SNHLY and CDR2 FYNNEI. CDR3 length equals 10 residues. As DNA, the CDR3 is TGTGCCAGCAGTGAACGCGGCTACACCTTC. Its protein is CASSERGYTF.

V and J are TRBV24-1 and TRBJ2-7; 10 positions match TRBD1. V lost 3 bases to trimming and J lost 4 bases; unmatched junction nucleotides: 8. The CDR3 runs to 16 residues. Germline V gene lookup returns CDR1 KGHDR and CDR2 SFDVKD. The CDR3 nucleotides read TGTGCCACCAGTGATGCGGACAGGGGGAGCATATACGAGCAGTACTTC. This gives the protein CATSDADRGSIYEQYF.

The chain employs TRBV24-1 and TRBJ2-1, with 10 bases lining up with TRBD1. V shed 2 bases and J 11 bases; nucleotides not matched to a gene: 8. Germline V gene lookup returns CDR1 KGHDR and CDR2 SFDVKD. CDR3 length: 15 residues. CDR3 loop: CATSDSGQGVVKQFF. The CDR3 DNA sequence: TGTGCCACCAGTGATTCCGGACAGGGGGTGGTTAAGCAGTTCTTC.

The CDR3 here is CASSTRTGDGNQPQHF. DNA for the CDR3: TGTGCCAGCAGCACCCGGACAGGGGATGGCAATCAGCCCCAGCATTTT. V usage is TRBV7-2 and J usage is TRBJ1-5, with 9 bases fitting TRBD1. Germline-derived CDR1 and CDR2 are SGHTA and FQGNSA. The V segment lost 5 bases and the J segment 2 bases; nucleotides outside the gene matches: 7. The CDR3 sequence is 16 residues long. The full variable domain, in which reference TRBV7-2 and TRBJ1-5 provide the parts outside the CDR3, is GAGVSQSPSNKVTEKGKDVELRCDPISGHTALYWYRQSLGQGLEFLIYFQGNSAPDKSGLPSDRFSAERTGGSVSTLTIQRTQQEDSAVYLCASSTRTGDGNQPQHFGDGTRLSIL.

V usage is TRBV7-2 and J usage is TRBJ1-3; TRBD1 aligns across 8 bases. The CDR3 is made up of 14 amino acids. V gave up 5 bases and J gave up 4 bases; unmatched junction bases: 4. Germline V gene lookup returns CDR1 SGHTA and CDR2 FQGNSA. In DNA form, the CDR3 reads TGTGCCAGCAGCCCACAGGGGGACGGAAACACCATATATTTT. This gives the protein CASSPQGDGNTIYF.

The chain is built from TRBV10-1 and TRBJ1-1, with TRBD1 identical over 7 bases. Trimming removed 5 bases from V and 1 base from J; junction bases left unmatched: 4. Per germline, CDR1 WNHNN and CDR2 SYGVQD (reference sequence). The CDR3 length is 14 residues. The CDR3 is CASSPGQANTEAFF. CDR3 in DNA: TGCGCCAGCAGTCCCGGACAGGCGAACACTGAAGCTTTCTTT.

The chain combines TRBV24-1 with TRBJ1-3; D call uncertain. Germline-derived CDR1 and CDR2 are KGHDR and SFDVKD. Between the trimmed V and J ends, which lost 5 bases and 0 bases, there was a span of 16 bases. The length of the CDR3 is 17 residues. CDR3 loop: CATSVPKGRFSGNTIYF. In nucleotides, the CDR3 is TGTGCCACCAGTGTCCCCAAGGGCAGGTTCTCTGGAAACACCATATATTTT.

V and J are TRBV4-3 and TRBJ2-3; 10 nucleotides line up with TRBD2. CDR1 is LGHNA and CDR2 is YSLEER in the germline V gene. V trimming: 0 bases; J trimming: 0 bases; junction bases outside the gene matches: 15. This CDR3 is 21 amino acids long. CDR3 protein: CASSQDPGLAGVGVSTDTQYF. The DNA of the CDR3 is TGCGCCAGCAGCCAAGATCCGGGGCTAGCGGGAGTGGGGGTTAGCACAGATACGCAGTATTTT.

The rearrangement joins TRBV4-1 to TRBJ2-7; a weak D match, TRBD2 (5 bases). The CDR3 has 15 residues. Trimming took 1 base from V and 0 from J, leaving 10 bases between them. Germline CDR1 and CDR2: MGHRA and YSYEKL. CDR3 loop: CASSQATTSSYEQYF. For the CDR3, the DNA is TGCGCCAGCAGCCAAGCAACTACTAGCTCCTACGAGCAGTACTTC.

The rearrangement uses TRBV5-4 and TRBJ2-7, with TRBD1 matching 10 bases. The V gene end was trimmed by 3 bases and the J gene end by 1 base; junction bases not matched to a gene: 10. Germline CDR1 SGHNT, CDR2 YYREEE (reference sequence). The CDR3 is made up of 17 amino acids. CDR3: CASSSGQGRMESYEQYF. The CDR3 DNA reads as TGTGCCAGCAGCTCGGGACAGGGGAGGATGGAATCCTACGAGCAGTACTTC. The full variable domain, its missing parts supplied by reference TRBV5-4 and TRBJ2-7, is ETGVTQSPTHLIKTRGQQVTLRCSSQSGHNTVSWYQQALGQGPQFIFQYYREEENGRGNFPPRFSGLQFPNYSSELNVNALELDDSALYLCASSSGQGRMESYEQYFGPGTRLTVT.

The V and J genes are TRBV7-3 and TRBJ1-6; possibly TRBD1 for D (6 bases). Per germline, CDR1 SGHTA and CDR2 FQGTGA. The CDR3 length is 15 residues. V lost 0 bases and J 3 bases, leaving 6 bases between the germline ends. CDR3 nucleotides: TGTGCCAGCAGCTTAACAGGGGGCTATAATTCACCCCTCCACTTT. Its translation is CASSLTGGYNSPLHF. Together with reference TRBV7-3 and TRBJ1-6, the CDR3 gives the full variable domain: GAGVSQTPSNKVTEKGKYVELRCDPISGHTALYWYRQSLGQGPEFLIYFQGTGAADDSGLPNDRFFAVRPEGSVSTLKIQRTERGDSAVYLCASSLTGGYNSPLHFGNGTRLTVT.

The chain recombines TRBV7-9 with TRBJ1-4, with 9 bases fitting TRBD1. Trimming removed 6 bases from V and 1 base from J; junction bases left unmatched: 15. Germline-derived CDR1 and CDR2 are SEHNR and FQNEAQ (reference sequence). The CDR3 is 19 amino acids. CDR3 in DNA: TGTGCCAGCAGTCTAGGGCCGGCACAGGGGGCAGGAACTAATGAAAAACTGTTTTTT. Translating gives CASSLGPAQGAGTNEKLFF.

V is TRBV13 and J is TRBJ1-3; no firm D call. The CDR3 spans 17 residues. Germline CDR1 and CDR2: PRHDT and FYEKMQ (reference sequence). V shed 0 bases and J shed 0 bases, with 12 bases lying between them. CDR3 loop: CASSLGSVWSSGNTIYF. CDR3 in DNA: TGTGCCAGCAGCTTAGGTAGTGTCTGGAGCTCTGGAAACACCATATATTTT.

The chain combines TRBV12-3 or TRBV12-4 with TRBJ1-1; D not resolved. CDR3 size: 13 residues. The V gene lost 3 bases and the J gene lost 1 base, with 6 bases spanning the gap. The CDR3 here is CASSFSANTEAFF. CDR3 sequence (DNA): TGTGCCAGCAGTTTTTCGGCGAACACTGAAGCTTTCTTT.

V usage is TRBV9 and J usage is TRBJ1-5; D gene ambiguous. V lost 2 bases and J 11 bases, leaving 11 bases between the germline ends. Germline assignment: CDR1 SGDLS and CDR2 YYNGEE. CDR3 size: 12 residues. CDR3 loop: CASSVTETTQHF. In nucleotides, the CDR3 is TGTGCCAGCAGCGTTACAGAGACGACCCAGCATTTT. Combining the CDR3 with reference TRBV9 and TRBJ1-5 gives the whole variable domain DSGVTQTPKHLITATGQRVTLRCSPRSGDLSVYWYQQSLDQGLQFLIQYYNGEERAKGNILERFSAQQFPDLHSELNLSSLELGDSALYFCASSVTETTQHFGDGTRLSIL.

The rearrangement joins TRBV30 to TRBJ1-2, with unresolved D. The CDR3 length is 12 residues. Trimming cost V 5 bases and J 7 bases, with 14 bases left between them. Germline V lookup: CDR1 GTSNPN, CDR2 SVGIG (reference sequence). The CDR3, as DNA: TGTGCCTGGTATTCCGAAGAGGGTGGCTACACCTTC. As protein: CAWYSEEGGYTF.

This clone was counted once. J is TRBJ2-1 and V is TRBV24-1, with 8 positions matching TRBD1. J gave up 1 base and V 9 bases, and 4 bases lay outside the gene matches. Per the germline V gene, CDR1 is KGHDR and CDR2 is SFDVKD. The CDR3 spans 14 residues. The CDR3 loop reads CATQGQGSYNEQFF. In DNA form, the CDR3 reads TGTGCCACCCAAGGACAGGGTTCCTACAATGAGCAGTTCTTC.

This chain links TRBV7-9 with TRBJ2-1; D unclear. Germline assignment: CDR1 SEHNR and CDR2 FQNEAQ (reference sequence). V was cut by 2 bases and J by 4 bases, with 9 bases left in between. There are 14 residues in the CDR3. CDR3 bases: TGTGCCAGCAGCTTAACTGGTCTTTACAATGAGCAGTTCTTC. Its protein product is CASSLTGLYNEQFF.

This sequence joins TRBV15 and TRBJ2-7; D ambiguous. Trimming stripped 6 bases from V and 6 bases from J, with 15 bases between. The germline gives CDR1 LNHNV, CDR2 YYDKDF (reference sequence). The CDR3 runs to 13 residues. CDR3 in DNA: TGTGCCACCAGGGTTGATATGTTGGGCGAGCAGTACTTC. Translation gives CATRVDMLGEQYF.

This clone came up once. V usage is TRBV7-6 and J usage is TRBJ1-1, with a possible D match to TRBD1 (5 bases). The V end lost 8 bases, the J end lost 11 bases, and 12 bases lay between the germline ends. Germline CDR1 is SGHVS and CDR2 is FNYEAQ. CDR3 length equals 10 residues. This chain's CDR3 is CASGGGGAFF. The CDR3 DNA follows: TGTGCCAGCGGGGGTGGAGGGGCTTTCTTT.

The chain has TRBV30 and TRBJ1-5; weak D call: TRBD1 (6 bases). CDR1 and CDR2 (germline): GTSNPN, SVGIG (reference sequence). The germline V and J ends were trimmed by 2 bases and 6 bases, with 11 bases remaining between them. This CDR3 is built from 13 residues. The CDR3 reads CAWSPRGIQPQHF. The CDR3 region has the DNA TGTGCCTGGAGTCCAAGGGGGATTCAGCCCCAGCATTTT.

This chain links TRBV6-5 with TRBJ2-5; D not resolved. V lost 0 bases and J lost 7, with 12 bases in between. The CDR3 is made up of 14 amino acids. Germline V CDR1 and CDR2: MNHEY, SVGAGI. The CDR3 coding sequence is TGTGCCAGCAGTTACTCGACCGAGCCGAGGACCCAGTACTTC. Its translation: CASSYSTEPRTQYF.

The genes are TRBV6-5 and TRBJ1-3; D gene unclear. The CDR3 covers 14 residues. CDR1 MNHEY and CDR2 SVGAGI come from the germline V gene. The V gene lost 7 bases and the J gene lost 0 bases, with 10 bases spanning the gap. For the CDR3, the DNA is TGTGCCAGCAAGGAACGCGCCTCTGGAAACACCATATATTTT. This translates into CASKERASGNTIYF.